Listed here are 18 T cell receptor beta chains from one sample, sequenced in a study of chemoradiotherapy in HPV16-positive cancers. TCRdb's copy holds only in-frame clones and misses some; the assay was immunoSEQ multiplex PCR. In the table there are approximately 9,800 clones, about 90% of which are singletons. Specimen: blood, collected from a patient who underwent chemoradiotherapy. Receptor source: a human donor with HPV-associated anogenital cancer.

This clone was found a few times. DNA for the CDR3: TGCAGCGTTGTTGGGCAGGGGATCGACTACACCTTC. It codes for CSVVGQGIDYTF. This chain uses TRBV29-1 with TRBJ1-2; the D gene is possibly TRBD1 (6 bases). Germline V gene lookup returns CDR1 SQVTM and CDR2 ANQGSEA. The CDR3 is 12 amino acids. The germline V and J ends were trimmed by 4 bases and 10 bases, with 16 bases remaining between them. The variable domain in full, completed from reference TRBV29-1 and TRBJ1-2, reads SAVISQKPSRDICQRGTSLTIQCQVDSQVTMMFWYRQQPGQSLTLIATANQGSEATYESGFVIDKFPISRPNLTFSTLTVSNMSPEDSSIYLCSVVGQGIDYTFGSGTRLTVV.

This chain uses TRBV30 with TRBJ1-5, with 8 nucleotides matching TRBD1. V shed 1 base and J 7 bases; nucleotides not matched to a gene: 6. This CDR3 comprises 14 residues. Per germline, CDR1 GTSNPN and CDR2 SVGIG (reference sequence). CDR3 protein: CAWSADRVGQPQHF. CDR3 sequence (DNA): TGTGCCTGGAGTGCGGACAGGGTTGGACAGCCCCAGCATTTT.

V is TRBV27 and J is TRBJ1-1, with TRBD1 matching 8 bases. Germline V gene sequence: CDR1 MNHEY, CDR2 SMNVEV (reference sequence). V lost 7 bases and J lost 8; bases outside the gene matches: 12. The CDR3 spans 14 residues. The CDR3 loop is CASTDSGQGKEAFF. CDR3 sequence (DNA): TGTGCCAGCACCGACTCAGGACAGGGAAAGGAAGCTTTCTTT.

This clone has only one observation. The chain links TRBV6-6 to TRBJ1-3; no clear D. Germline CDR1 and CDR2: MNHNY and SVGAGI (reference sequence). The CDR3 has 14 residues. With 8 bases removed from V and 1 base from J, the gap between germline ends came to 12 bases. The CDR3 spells CASRAANSGNTIYF. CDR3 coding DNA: TGTGCCAGCCGGGCAGCAAATTCTGGAAACACCATATATTTT.

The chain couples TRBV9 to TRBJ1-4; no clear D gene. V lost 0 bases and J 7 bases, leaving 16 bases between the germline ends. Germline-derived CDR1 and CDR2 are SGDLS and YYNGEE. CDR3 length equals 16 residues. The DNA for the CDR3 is TGTGCCAGCAGCGTAGGAGGGCGCGGGTACAGTGAAAAACTGTTTTTT. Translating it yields CASSVGGRGYSEKLFF.

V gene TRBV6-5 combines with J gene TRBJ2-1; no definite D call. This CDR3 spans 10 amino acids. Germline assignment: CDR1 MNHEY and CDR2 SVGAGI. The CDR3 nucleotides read TGTGACCGGGCCCGGAATGAGCAGTTCTTC. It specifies CDRARNEQFF.

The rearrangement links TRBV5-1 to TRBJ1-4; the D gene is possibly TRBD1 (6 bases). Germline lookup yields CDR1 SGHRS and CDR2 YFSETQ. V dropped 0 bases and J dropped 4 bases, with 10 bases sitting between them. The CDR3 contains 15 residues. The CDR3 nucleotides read TGCGCCAGCAGCTTGGGGGACAATTATAATGAAAAACTGTTTTTT. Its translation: CASSLGDNYNEKLFF.

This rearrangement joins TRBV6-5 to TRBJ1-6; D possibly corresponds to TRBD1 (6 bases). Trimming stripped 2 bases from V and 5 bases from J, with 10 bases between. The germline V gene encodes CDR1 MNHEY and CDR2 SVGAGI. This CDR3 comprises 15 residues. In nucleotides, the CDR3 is TGTGCCAGCAGTTACGAAACAGGGAATAATTCACCCCTCCACTTT. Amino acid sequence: CASSYETGNNSPLHF.

The CDR3: CASSGTPYGDYGYTF. The CDR3 bases are TGTGCCAGCAGTGGGACACCCTATGGGGACTATGGCTACACCTTC. The V and J genes are TRBV2 and TRBJ1-2, with D possibly being TRBD1 (5 bases). Trimming left V 4 bases short and J 3 bases short, with 15 bases between. Per the germline V gene, CDR1 is SNHLY and CDR2 is FYNNEI. The CDR3 has 15 amino acids. The variable domain in full, with the rest retrieved from reference TRBV2 and TRBJ1-2, is EPEVTQTPSHQVTQMGQEVILRCVPISNHLYFYWYRQILGQKVEFLVSFYNNEISEKSEIFDDQFSVERPDGSNFTLKIRSTKLEDSAMYFCASSGTPYGDYGYTFGSGTRLTVV.

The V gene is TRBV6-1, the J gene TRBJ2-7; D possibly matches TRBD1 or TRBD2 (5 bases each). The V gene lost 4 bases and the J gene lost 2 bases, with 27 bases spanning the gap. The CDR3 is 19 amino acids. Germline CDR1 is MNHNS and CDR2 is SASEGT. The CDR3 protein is CASSGAIPFRASRAYEQYV. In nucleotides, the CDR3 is TGTGCCAGCAGTGGAGCTATCCCATTCCGGGCTAGCAGGGCCTACGAGCAGTACGTC.

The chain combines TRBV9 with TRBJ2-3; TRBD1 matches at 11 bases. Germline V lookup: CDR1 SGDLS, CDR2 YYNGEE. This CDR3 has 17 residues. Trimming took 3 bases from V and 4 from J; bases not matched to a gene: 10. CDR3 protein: CASSDAPDRGQADTQYF. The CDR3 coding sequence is TGTGCCAGCAGCGACGCCCCGGACAGGGGGCAAGCAGATACGCAGTATTTT. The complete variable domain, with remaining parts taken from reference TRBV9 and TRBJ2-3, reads DSGVTQTPKHLITATGQRVTLRCSPRSGDLSVYWYQQSLDQGLQFLIQYYNGEERAKGNILERFSAQQFPDLHSELNLSSLELGDSALYFCASSDAPDRGQADTQYFGPGTRLTVL.

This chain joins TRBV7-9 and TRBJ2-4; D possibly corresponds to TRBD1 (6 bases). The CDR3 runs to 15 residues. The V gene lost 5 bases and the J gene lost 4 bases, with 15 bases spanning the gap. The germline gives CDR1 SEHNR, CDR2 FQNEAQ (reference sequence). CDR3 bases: TGTGCCAGCAGCCCACCCGGGACATCAAAAAACATTCAGTACTTC. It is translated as CASSPPGTSKNIQYF.

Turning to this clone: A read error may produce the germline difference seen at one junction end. CDR3 in DNA: TGTGCCAGTACCACCGTCTGGGAGGAGAGAGTCGTCTTT. It yields the protein CASTTVWEERVVF. The V call is TRBV19, the J call TRBJ1-1, with D hard to call. Germline V gene data show CDR1 as LNHDA and CDR2 as SQIVND (reference sequence). The CDR3 is 13 amino acids.

CDR3 region: CASSIPSGTGADTQYF. DNA for the CDR3: TGCGCCAGCAGCATCCCGTCCGGGACAGGGGCCGATACGCAGTATTTT. This rearrangement joins TRBV5-1 to TRBJ2-3; 10 bases agree with TRBD1. The germline CDR1 and CDR2 sequences are SGHRS and YFSETQ. Trimming removed 4 bases from V and 6 bases from J; junction bases left unmatched: 11. The CDR3 spans 16 residues.

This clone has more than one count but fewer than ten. The CDR3 loop reads CASDVAGELFF. CDR3 coding DNA: TGTGCCAGCGACGTGGCCGGGGAGCTGTTTTTT. The chain couples TRBV2 to TRBJ2-2; D unclear. This CDR3 has 11 amino acids. Germline assignment: CDR1 SNHLY and CDR2 FYNNEI. V lost 8 bases and J 6 bases, leaving 7 bases between the germline ends.

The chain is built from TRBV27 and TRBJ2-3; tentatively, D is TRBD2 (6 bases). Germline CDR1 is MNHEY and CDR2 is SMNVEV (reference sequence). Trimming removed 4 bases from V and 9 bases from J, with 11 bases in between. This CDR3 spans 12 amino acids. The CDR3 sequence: CASSSGLRTQYF. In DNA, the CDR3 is TGTGCCAGCAGTTCAGGACTAAGGACGCAGTATTTT.

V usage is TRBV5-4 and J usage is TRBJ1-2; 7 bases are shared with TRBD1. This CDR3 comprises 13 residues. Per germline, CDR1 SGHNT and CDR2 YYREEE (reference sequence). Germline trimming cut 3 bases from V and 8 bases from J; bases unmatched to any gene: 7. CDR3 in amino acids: CASSSGQAEGYTF. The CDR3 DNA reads TGTGCCAGCAGCTCCGGACAGGCTGAGGGCTACACCTTC.

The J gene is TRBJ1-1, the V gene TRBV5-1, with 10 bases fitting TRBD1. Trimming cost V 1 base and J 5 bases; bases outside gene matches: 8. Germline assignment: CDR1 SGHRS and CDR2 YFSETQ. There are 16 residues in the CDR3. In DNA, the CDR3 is TGCGCCAGCAGCTTGAGCCCCGACAGGGGGCAAACTGAAGCTTTCTTT. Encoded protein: CASSLSPDRGQTEAFF.